Listed here are 30 T cell receptor beta chains from one sample, sequenced in a study of OX40 agonist ivuxolimab in advanced cancers. This table comes from immunoSEQ multiplex PCR, and its TCRdb copy is limited to in-frame clones, with some not included. In the table there are about 30,000 clones, around 79% of which are singletons. Sequencing was performed on CD4+ or CD8+ T cells sorted from blood, taken in a trial of the OX40 agonist ivuxolimab. These receptors originate from an adult with an advanced solid tumor such as melanoma, head and neck, liver or kidney cancer.

J is TRBJ2-5 and V is TRBV27, with TRBD2 identical over 8 bases. The CDR3 runs 15 residues. Unmatched junction bases numbered 7, after V lost 3 bases and J lost 4 bases. The germline CDR1 and CDR2 sequences are MNHEY and SMNVEV (reference sequence). CDR3 sequence: CASSFAGGVGETQYF. The CDR3 nucleotides are TGTGCCAGCAGTTTTGCGGGAGGAGTCGGAGAGACCCAGTACTTC.

The chain joins TRBV5-1 to TRBJ1-6; 9 nucleotides line up with TRBD1. Per germline, CDR1 SGHRS and CDR2 YFSETQ. Trimming at V came to 0 bases and at J to 6 bases, leaving 1 base not matched to a gene. The CDR3 is 15 residues long. DNA for the CDR3: TGCGCCAGCAGCTTGGGGGACAGGGCTAATTCACCCCTCCACTTT. It encodes CASSLGDRANSPLHF. Together with reference TRBV5-1 and TRBJ1-6, the CDR3 gives the full variable domain: KAGVTQTPRYLIKTRGQQVTLSCSPISGHRSVSWYQQTPGQGLQFLFEYFSETQRNKGNFPGRFSGRQFSNSRSEMNVSTLELGDSALYLCASSLGDRANSPLHFGNGTRLTVT.

The V call is TRBV4-1, the J call TRBJ2-1; 10 nucleotides agree with TRBD2. J was trimmed by 6 bases and V by 1 base; bases with no gene match: 6. CDR3 size: 16 residues. Germline loops: CDR1 MGHRA, CDR2 YSYEKL. This chain's CDR3 is CASSQVASGRANEQFF. The CDR3 bases are TGCGCCAGCAGCCAAGTTGCTAGCGGGAGAGCCAATGAGCAGTTCTTC.

The chain recombines TRBV7-6 with TRBJ1-6; possibly TRBD1 for D (6 bases). V was clipped by 3 bases and J by 3 bases, with 6 bases between them. The CDR3 consists of 14 residues. CDR1 and CDR2 (germline): SGHVS, FNYEAQ. The CDR3 reads CASSLDSYNSPLHF. In DNA, the CDR3 is TGTGCCAGCAGCTTGGACAGCTATAATTCACCCCTCCACTTT. The complete variable domain, with remaining parts taken from reference TRBV7-6 and TRBJ1-6, reads GAGVSQSPRYKVTKRGQDVALRCDPISGHVSLYWYRQALGQGPEFLTYFNYEAQQDKSGLPNDRFSAERPEGSISTLTIQRTEQRDSAMYRCASSLDSYNSPLHFGNGTRLTVT.

The DNA for the CDR3 is TGTGCCAGCAGTCTCACGAGGGGACAGGGTGAGACCCAGTACTTC. Protein sequence: CASSLTRGQGETQYF. The chain has TRBV2 and TRBJ2-5; 9 bases match TRBD1. V lost 5 bases, J lost 5 bases, and 9 bases stayed unmatched. The CDR3 length is 15 residues. Germline assignment: CDR1 SNHLY and CDR2 FYNNEI.

The chain joins TRBV5-5 to TRBJ1-4; D ambiguous. Germline V gene data show CDR1 as SGHKS and CDR2 as YYEKEE (reference sequence). This CDR3 comprises 15 residues. With 3 bases removed from V and 5 bases from J, the gap between germline ends came to 14 bases. CDR3 region: CASSYVSQRNEKLFF. The CDR3 coding sequence is TGTGCCAGCAGCTATGTGAGTCAGCGAAATGAAAAACTGTTTTTT.

This sequence joins TRBV5-1 and TRBJ2-1; TRBD2 matches at 8 bases. CDR3 size: 16 residues. V lost 4 bases, J lost 2 bases, and 8 bases stayed unmatched. The germline V gene encodes CDR1 SGHRS and CDR2 YFSETQ. This chain's CDR3 is CASSALSSGPYNEQFF. The CDR3 DNA sequence: TGCGCCAGCAGCGCACTTTCTAGCGGGCCCTACAATGAGCAGTTCTTC. The whole variable domain, filled in from reference TRBV5-1 and TRBJ2-1, reads KAGVTQTPRYLIKTRGQQVTLSCSPISGHRSVSWYQQTPGQGLQFLFEYFSETQRNKGNFPGRFSGRQFSNSRSEMNVSTLELGDSALYLCASSALSSGPYNEQFFGPGTRLTVL.

The V and J genes are TRBV30 and TRBJ2-1; D may match TRBD1 or TRBD2 (6 bases each). Looked up from germline, CDR1 is GTSNPN and CDR2 is SVGIG (reference sequence). The germline V and J ends were trimmed by 1 base and 8 bases, with 12 bases remaining between them. The CDR3 runs 13 residues. CDR3: CAWSEGGVDEQFF. CDR3 nucleotide sequence: TGTGCCTGGAGTGAGGGGGGAGTGGATGAGCAGTTCTTC.

V and J are TRBV29-1 and TRBJ2-2; TRBD1 agrees at 8 bases. Germline CDR1 is SQVTM and CDR2 is ANQGSEA. With 6 bases clipped from V and 1 base from J, the junction kept 4 bases outside the gene matches. The CDR3 is made up of 14 amino acids. The CDR3 protein is CSVDGTGNTGELFF. CDR3 DNA: TGCAGCGTCGACGGGACAGGGAACACCGGGGAGCTGTTTTTT.

This clone was detected only a few times. The genes are TRBV7-8 and TRBJ2-1, with a tentative D call TRBD2 (6 bases). The CDR3 consists of 15 residues. V was shortened by 3 bases and J by 4 bases, with 13 bases between the two germline ends. The germline gives CDR1 SGHVS, CDR2 FQNEAQ. The CDR3 loop is CASSLGQRAYNEQFF. CDR3 coding DNA: TGTGCCAGCAGCTTGGGCCAGCGGGCTTACAATGAGCAGTTCTTC.

The chain couples TRBV5-8 to TRBJ1-2, with 11 bases fitting TRBD1. Trimming at V came to 0 bases and at J to 4 bases, leaving 2 bases not matched to a gene. The CDR3 runs 15 residues. Per germline, CDR1 SGHTS and CDR2 YDEGEE. CDR3 coding DNA: TGTGCCAGCAGCTTGGCCGGGACAGGGGGCTATGGCTACACCTTC. Translating it yields CASSLAGTGGYGYTF.

The chain is built from TRBV15 and TRBJ1-2; D perhaps matches TRBD1 (5 bases). The CDR3 extends over 13 amino acids. The V end was cut by 0 bases, the J end by 6 bases, with 8 bases between. From germline, CDR1 is LNHNV and CDR2 YYDKDF (reference sequence). CDR3 residues: CATSREQGNGYTF. The CDR3 DNA follows: TGTGCCACCAGCAGAGAGCAGGGTAATGGCTACACCTTC.

CDR3 DNA sequence: TGTGCCTGGAGAGCGAGTCAGCTTTACACCGGGGAGCTGTTTTTT. Amino acids: CAWRASQLYTGELFF. The rearrangement uses TRBV30 and TRBJ2-2, with D hard to call. The V end lost 3 bases, the J end lost 3 bases, and 14 bases lay between the germline ends. This CDR3 comprises 15 residues. The germline V gene has CDR1 GTSNPN and CDR2 SVGIG (reference sequence).

The V gene is TRBV5-1, the J gene TRBJ2-7; D is uncertain. Trimming shortened V by 2 bases and J by 5 bases, and 14 bases separated the two germline ends. CDR1 SGHRS and CDR2 YFSETQ come from the germline V gene. The length of the CDR3 is 14 residues. The CDR3 loop reads CASSFYSTRNEQYF. The CDR3 DNA is TGCGCCAGCAGCTTTTACTCGACGCGGAACGAGCAGTACTTC.

The V and J genes are TRBV9 and TRBJ1-1; D not resolved. V was cut by 0 bases and J by 1 base, with 7 bases left in between. The CDR3 has 14 residues. CDR1 and CDR2 from the germline V gene are SGDLS and YYNGEE. For the CDR3, the DNA is TGTGCCAGCAGCGTAGATTCGCGGAACACTGAAGCTTTCTTT. This sequence encodes CASSVDSRNTEAFF.

This chain uses TRBV7-6 with TRBJ2-7; D tentatively reads TRBD1 or TRBD2 (5 bases each). CDR3 length: 14 amino acids. The germline gives CDR1 SGHVS, CDR2 FNYEAQ. Between the trimmed V and J ends, which lost 1 base and 3 bases, there was a span of 10 bases. The CDR3 DNA sequence: TGTGCCAGCAGCTTAGATCGAGGGGACTACGAGCAGTACTTC. Translating gives CASSLDRGDYEQYF. The whole variable domain, filled in from reference TRBV7-6 and TRBJ2-7, reads GAGVSQSPRYKVTKRGQDVALRCDPISGHVSLYWYRQALGQGPEFLTYFNYEAQQDKSGLPNDRFSAERPEGSISTLTIQRTEQRDSAMYRCASSLDRGDYEQYFGPGTRLTVT.

The chain carries TRBV30 and TRBJ2-3; D remains unclear. The CDR3 runs 11 residues. V was clipped by 5 bases and J by 0 bases, with 3 bases between them. Germline assignment: CDR1 GTSNPN and CDR2 SVGIG (reference sequence). The CDR3 protein is CAWESTDTQYF. The CDR3 region has the DNA TGTGCCTGGGAAAGCACAGATACGCAGTATTTT.

The rearrangement uses TRBV7-9 and TRBJ1-2, with unresolved D. The CDR3 extends over 10 amino acids. V was trimmed by 5 bases and J by 8 bases, leaving 6 bases between them. Germline values: CDR1 SEHNR, CDR2 FQNEAQ (reference sequence). Here the CDR3 reads CASSGGGYTF. CDR3 coding DNA: TGTGCCAGCAGCGGAGGGGGCTACACCTTC.

The chain uses TRBV6-1 and TRBJ2-7; 9 bases map to TRBD1. The CDR3 sequence is 13 residues long. Germline V CDR1 and CDR2: MNHNS, SASEGT. The V gene end was trimmed by 10 bases and the J gene end by 2 bases; junction bases not matched to a gene: 6. The CDR3 sequence: CATPGTGTYEQYF. The CDR3 region has the DNA TGTGCCACCCCCGGGACAGGGACCTACGAGCAGTACTTC.

This chain uses TRBV19 with TRBJ2-7; 9 bases line up with TRBD1. This CDR3 region has 14 residues. In germline, CDR1 is LNHDA, CDR2 SQIVND (reference sequence). V trimming: 6 bases; J trimming: 4 bases; junction bases outside the gene matches: 7. CDR3 in amino acids: CASSLQGAPYEQYF. CDR3 nucleotide sequence: TGTGCCAGTAGCCTACAGGGGGCTCCTTACGAGCAGTACTTC.

The CDR3 region has the DNA TGCGCCAGCAGCCAAACGGGACCCGGGGGGGGCTATGGCTACACCTTC. This translates into CASSQTGPGGGYGYTF. The chain uses TRBV4-1 and TRBJ1-2, with D possibly matching TRBD1 (5 bases). The V end was cut by 2 bases, the J end by 4 bases, with 17 bases between. CDR1 and CDR2 (germline): MGHRA, YSYEKL. This CDR3 is 16 amino acids long.

The rearrangement uses TRBV5-1 and TRBJ2-7; TRBD2 matches at 8 bases. The CDR3 totals 14 residues. V gave up 7 bases and J gave up 2 bases; unmatched junction bases: 8. Germline CDR1 is SGHRS and CDR2 is YFSETQ. CDR3 DNA: TGCGCCAGCGGGCTAGCGGGCGGTACCTACGAGCAGTACTTC. It codes for CASGLAGGTYEQYF.

The DNA for the CDR3 is TGCAGCGTCTCCGAAACGGGAGGCGAGCAGTACTTC. Translated: CSVSETGGEQYF. V gene TRBV29-1 combines with J gene TRBJ2-7, with 7 bases identical to TRBD2. The CDR3 is made up of 12 amino acids. Germline loops: CDR1 SQVTM, CDR2 ANQGSEA. J lost 6 bases, V lost 6 bases, and 8 bases had no gene match.

This clone is a singleton in its sample. The rearrangement links TRBV9 to TRBJ2-2, with TRBD2 as a possible D gene (6 bases). Per the germline V gene, CDR1 is SGDLS and CDR2 is YYNGEE. V was pared by 8 bases and J by 10 bases, with 18 bases between. This CDR3 has 13 amino acids. The CDR3 DNA is TGTGCCAGTGGTTTTGGGCGGGGCGAGGAGCTGTTTTTT. Translation: CASGFGRGEELFF. The variable domain in full, with the rest retrieved from reference TRBV9 and TRBJ2-2, is DSGVTQTPKHLITATGQRVTLRCSPRSGDLSVYWYQQSLDQGLQFLIQYYNGEERAKGNILERFSAQQFPDLHSELNLSSLELGDSALYFCASGFGRGEELFFGEGSRLTVL.

This CDR3 is CASSPVAGDYNEQFF. As DNA, the CDR3 is TGTGCCAGCAGCCCCGTAGCGGGGGACTACAATGAGCAGTTCTTC. J is TRBJ2-1 and V is TRBV7-6; 9 bases fit TRBD2. CDR1 SGHVS and CDR2 FNYEAQ come from the germline V gene. This CDR3 is built from 15 residues. With V trimmed by 5 bases and J by 3 bases, 5 bases remained unmatched.

The chain recombines TRBV7-9 with TRBJ2-7; tentative D call: TRBD1 (5 bases). CDR1 SEHNR and CDR2 FQNEAQ come from the germline V gene (reference sequence). This CDR3 spans 14 amino acids. With 5 bases removed from V and 5 bases from J, the gap between germline ends came to 16 bases. The CDR3 spells CASSPTFGAHEQYF. In DNA form, the CDR3 reads TGTGCCAGCAGCCCAACTTTTGGGGCTCACGAGCAGTACTTC.

The CDR3 spells CASSIGSRGTDTQYF. In nucleotides, the CDR3 is TGTGCCAGTAGTATAGGGTCCAGGGGTACAGATACGCAGTATTTT. The chain carries TRBV19 and TRBJ2-3; a weak D match, TRBD1 (6 bases). Looked up from germline, CDR1 is LNHDA and CDR2 is SQIVND (reference sequence). V was trimmed by 1 base and J by 3 bases, leaving 11 bases between them. CDR3 size: 15 residues.

The rearrangement joins TRBV19 to TRBJ2-1, with 8 bases lining up with TRBD1. This CDR3 is built from 17 residues. The trim removed 4 bases at V and 1 base at J, leaving 9 bases unmatched. Germline V gene lookup returns CDR1 LNHDA and CDR2 SQIVND (reference sequence). The CDR3 here is CASSTRPDRVSYNEQFF. The CDR3 DNA reads TGTGCCAGTAGTACGAGGCCGGACAGGGTTTCCTACAATGAGCAGTTCTTC.

The chain carries TRBV5-6 and TRBJ2-7; D is perhaps TRBD2 (6 bases). The V end lost 3 bases, the J end lost 4 bases, and 8 bases lay between the germline ends. The V gene's germline CDR1 is SGHDT and CDR2 YYEEEE. This CDR3 is built from 12 residues. Written as DNA, the CDR3 is TGTGCCAGCAGCTCAGGGACTTACGAGCAGTACTTC. It translates to CASSSGTYEQYF.

This rearrangement joins TRBV19 to TRBJ2-1; the D is unclear. Germline V gene lookup returns CDR1 LNHDA and CDR2 SQIVND (reference sequence). There are 13 residues in the CDR3. V lost 5 bases to trimming and J lost 5 bases, with 10 bases between them. CDR3 sequence (DNA): TGTGCCAGTAGTCCAACCTTAGACAATGAGCAGTTCTTC. Translation gives CASSPTLDNEQFF.